Sequencing of this T cell receptor beta chain was carried out in a study of Ad26.COV2.S vaccination and SARS-CoV-2 variants. Study findings and constraints: Vaccinees and placebo recipients showed similar non-spike TCR breadth. After vaccination, reports described spike-specific CD8+ and CD4+ T cell responses as showing substantial breadth.

Germline values: CDR1 PRHDT, CDR2 FYEKMQ (reference sequence). The CDR3 is 13 amino acids. The ends lost 5 bases at V and 4 bases at J; junction bases unmatched: 5. Described treatment: roughly 20 received Ad26.COV2.S at low or high dose, single or two shots; 5 received placebo; per-sample allocation not given. Samples were taken on day 63 after the first vaccine or placebo injection. The vaccine antigen was prefusion-stabilized Wuhan SARS-CoV-2 spike. The data were produced by immunoSEQ multiplex PCR, yet TCRdb's version contains in-frame clones alone and is incomplete. Among about 440,000 clones listed, 90% were seen once. This clone was picked up one time. Its matching antigen is unknown.

Sequences were derived from peripheral blood, sampled in a trial of Ad26.COV2.S vaccine versus placebo. The chain links TRBV13 to TRBJ2-7, with 7 bases that match TRBD2. The sequence came from a person between 18 and 60 years old who received the Ad26.COV2.S COVID-19 vaccine or a placebo. CDR3 in amino acids: CASSAREEYEQYF. Here the CDR3 DNA reads TGTGCCAGCAGCGCACGGGAGGAATACGAGCAGTACTTC.